The sample holds a few counts of the clone carrying this T cell receptor (beta chain). Looked up from germline, CDR1 is LGHNA and CDR2 is YSLEER. The V end was cut by 1 base, the J end by 6 bases, with 15 bases between. The CDR3 spans 15 residues. The sample belongs to a study of cytomegalovirus exposure and HLA in healthy donors. Across the whole study: Genotyping showed approximately 81% of 398 donors falling in the Caucasian-associated ancestry cluster.

All the people who gave samples were healthy bone marrow donors. Nominally healthy donors provided the samples, though records likely missed some immune exposures. With 60 Vbeta and 13 Jbeta primers, the PCR was carried out. The repertoire was sequenced with immunoSEQ multiplex PCR; TCRdb's copy has only in-frame clones and lacks some. The sample consists of about 130,000 clones, 65% to 85% of them appearing once. The rearrangement joins TRBV4-3 to TRBJ1-2; D unclear. Sequenced input: PBMCs. The receptor was isolated from a man between 18 and 35 years old in good health and CMV-seropositive. The CDR3 reads CASSQVREAGNGYTF. In DNA, the CDR3 is TGCGCCAGCAGCCAAGTCCGGGAAGCGGGTAATGGCTACACCTTC.